These 24 T cell receptor beta chains share one sample of origin, sequenced in a study of response to subunit inactivated influenza vaccine. One entry per CDR3 protein, called by TCRdb with MiXCR from the RT-PCR reads. Of 700,000 to 900,000 distinct CDR3 sequences in the sample, about 20% were seen once. Sequences were derived from PBMCs from blood, sampled approximately 5 days after vaccination. Receptors were obtained from a man aged 50-59 years who received an inactivated influenza vaccine.

This clonotype has ten or more counts. The chain has TRBV12-3 or TRBV12-4 and TRBJ2-2; D might be TRBD2 (5 bases). The CDR3 is made up of 12 amino acids. The germline V and J ends were trimmed by 3 bases and 7 bases, with 6 bases remaining between them. CDR3 residues: CASSFGGGELFF. CDR3 nucleotide sequence: TGTGCCAGCAGTTTTGGAGGCGGGGAGCTGTTTTTT.

V is TRBV27 and J is TRBJ2-5; D might be TRBD1 (5 bases). V lost 3 bases and J lost 4, with 18 bases in between. The CDR3 runs 16 residues. CDR1 MNHEY and CDR2 SMNVEV come from the germline V gene (reference sequence). In DNA, the CDR3 is TGTGCCAGCAGTTTCCTTAAGGGGTTTGAACCAGAGACCCAGTACTTC. It encodes CASSFLKGFEPETQYF.

This clonotype was seen a few times. J is TRBJ1-3 and V is TRBV6-6, with unresolved D. V lost 5 bases and J lost 4, with 6 bases in between. Germline V gene lookup returns CDR1 MNHNY and CDR2 SVGAGI (reference sequence). CDR3 length: 12 amino acids. DNA of the CDR3: TGTGCCAGCAGTGAGAGAGGAAACACCATATATTTT. It specifies CASSERGNTIYF.

The CDR3 coding sequence is TGCGCCAGCAGCATGGGACAGGGCCATGGCTACACCTTC. Its translation: CASSMGQGHGYTF. The V and J genes are TRBV5-1 and TRBJ1-2; TRBD1 aligns across 9 bases. CDR1 and CDR2 (germline): SGHRS, YFSETQ. The CDR3 has 13 amino acids. Trimming removed 4 bases from V and 6 bases from J; junction bases left unmatched: 4.

The chain recombines TRBV15 with TRBJ2-4; tentatively, D is TRBD1 (6 bases). CDR1 LNHNV and CDR2 YYDKDF come from the germline V gene (reference sequence). The CDR3 totals 16 residues. Trimming took 4 bases from V and 0 from J, leaving 13 bases between them. The CDR3 region is CATSTQGSLAKNIQYF. CDR3 DNA: TGTGCCACCAGCACCCAGGGGTCCTTAGCCAAAAACATTCAGTACTTC.

This clonotype turned up a few times. CDR3 sequence reads: CASSSGADGNTIYF. CDR3 coding DNA: TGTGCCAGCAGCTCAGGAGCGGATGGAAACACCATATATTTT. The rearrangement joins TRBV7-8 to TRBJ1-3; D is ambiguous. V lost 4 bases and J lost 3, with 10 bases in between. There are 14 residues in the CDR3. Looked up from germline, CDR1 is SGHVS and CDR2 is FQNEAQ.

This rearrangement joins TRBV11-1 to TRBJ2-3; D uncertain. CDR1 and CDR2 from the germline V gene are SGHAT and FQDESV (reference sequence). Trimming stripped 5 bases from V and 2 bases from J, with 17 bases between. The CDR3 totals 16 residues. The CDR3: CASSPGLAIYTDTQYF. The CDR3 coding sequence is TGTGCCAGCAGCCCCGGCCTGGCAATCTACACAGATACGCAGTATTTT.

The chain has TRBV27 and TRBJ2-7; D perhaps matches TRBD1 (5 bases). Trimming took 1 base from V and 1 from J, leaving 8 bases between them. The germline V gene encodes CDR1 MNHEY and CDR2 SMNVEV (reference sequence). The CDR3 sequence is 14 residues long. The chain's CDR3 is CASSLYKGSYEQYF. The CDR3 bases are TGTGCCAGCAGTTTATACAAGGGGTCCTACGAGCAGTACTTC.

The chain combines TRBV12-3 or TRBV12-4 with TRBJ1-6; TRBD1 agrees at 9 bases. With 3 bases clipped from V and 7 bases from J, the junction kept 7 bases outside the gene matches. The CDR3 covers 16 residues. This chain's CDR3 is CASSFGGDRENSPLHF. DNA of the CDR3: TGTGCCAGCAGTTTTGGGGGGGACAGGGAAAATTCACCCCTCCACTTT.

This clonotype has only a few counts. The V gene is TRBV7-2, the J gene TRBJ1-1, with a possible D match to TRBD1 (5 bases). The CDR3 consists of 15 residues. V lost 0 bases to trimming and J lost 4 bases, with 12 bases between them. The germline CDR1 and CDR2 sequences are SGHTA and FQGNSA. The CDR3 sequence: CASSLAGGGSTEAFF. CDR3 in DNA: TGTGCCAGCAGCTTAGCCGGTGGGGGTTCCACTGAAGCTTTCTTT.

A few counts support this clonotype. This sequence joins TRBV6-1 and TRBJ1-1; D remains ambiguous. The germline V gene has CDR1 MNHNS and CDR2 SASEGT. V was clipped by 6 bases and J by 1 base, with 12 bases between them. The CDR3 spans 14 residues. This chain's CDR3 is CASRKGVRNTEAFF. The CDR3 nucleotides are TGTGCCAGCAGGAAGGGAGTGCGGAACACTGAAGCTTTCTTT.

This clonotype was detected a few times. The gene calls are TRBV7-2 and TRBJ2-7, with D perhaps matching TRBD1 (5 bases). V was shortened by 6 bases and J by 0 bases, with 15 bases between the two germline ends. The CDR3 length is 15 residues. Germline CDR1 reads SGHTA; CDR2 reads FQGNSA. This CDR3 reads CASSQSGHSSYEQYF. The CDR3 coding sequence is TGTGCCAGCAGTCAGTCAGGACACAGCTCCTACGAGCAGTACTTC.

This clonotype has more than one count but fewer than ten. The rearrangement joins TRBV10-3 to TRBJ2-3; D might be TRBD2 (6 bases). CDR1 is ENHRY and CDR2 is SYGVKD in the germline V gene. This CDR3 is 15 amino acids long. The V and J ends lost 6 bases and 3 bases respectively, with 16 bases between them. CDR3 amino acids: CAIRQAASVTDTQYF. CDR3 bases: TGTGCCATCAGACAGGCGGCTAGCGTAACAGATACGCAGTATTTT.

This clonotype showed up many times. This chain uses TRBV12-3 or TRBV12-4 with TRBJ2-1; 8 bases are a match to TRBD1. Trimming at V came to 5 bases and at J to 8 bases, leaving 8 bases not matched to a gene. CDR3 length: 14 residues. DNA of the CDR3: TGTGCCAGCAGTAAAACAGGGGGTGGGTATGAGCAGTTCTTC. It encodes CASSKTGGGYEQFF.

This clonotype occurred many times. V and J are TRBV12-3 or TRBV12-4 and TRBJ2-1; D is ambiguous. Between the trimmed V and J ends, which lost 1 base and 8 bases, there was a span of 3 bases. The CDR3 totals 11 residues. The chain's CDR3 is CASSLGYEQFF. CDR3 nucleotide sequence: TGTGCCAGCAGTTTAGGATATGAGCAGTTCTTC.

This clonotype has just a few counts. J is TRBJ2-7 and V is TRBV5-6; maybe TRBD1 (6 bases). Germline CDR1 SGHDT, CDR2 YYEEEE. V gave up 0 bases and J gave up 7 bases, with 17 bases separating them. This CDR3 region has 15 residues. Here the CDR3 reads CASSLDTTGWREQYF. CDR3 in DNA: TGTGCCAGCAGCTTGGATACAACAGGGTGGAGAGAGCAGTACTTC.

This clonotype was seen at least ten times. The V and J genes are TRBV5-1 and TRBJ2-7; D is unclear. Deletions cut 1 base from V and 3 bases from J, with 5 bases between. The CDR3 runs 12 residues. CDR1 is SGHRS, CDR2 YFSETQ, per germline. The CDR3, as DNA: TGCGCCAGCAGCTTGCCTAGCTACGAGCAGTACTTC. Amino acids: CASSLPSYEQYF.

The chain is built from TRBV11-2 and TRBJ2-5; TRBD1 aligns across 10 bases. The CDR3 has 15 residues. V gave up 7 bases and J gave up 5 bases; unmatched junction bases: 10. In germline, CDR1 is SGHAT, CDR2 FQNNGV. The CDR3 DNA reads TGTGCCAGCACCCGACAGGGGGCTGTTTTGGAGACCCAGTACTTC. Protein: CASTRQGAVLETQYF.

The chain links TRBV20-1 to TRBJ1-2; D unclear. The CDR3 has 14 amino acids. Trimming left V 1 base short and J 4 bases short, with 13 bases between. In germline, CDR1 is DFQATT, CDR2 SNEGSKA (reference sequence). The CDR3 bases are TGCAGTGCTAGAGGCCGCTCAGGTTTCTATGGCTACACCTTC. Encoded protein: CSARGRSGFYGYTF.

This sequence joins TRBV25-1 and TRBJ1-6; TRBD1 aligns across 8 bases. The V segment lost 6 bases and the J segment 6 bases; nucleotides outside the gene matches: 10. From germline, CDR1 is MGHDK and CDR2 SYGVNS. This CDR3 has 16 residues. The CDR3: CASRSTRTGSNSPLHF. CDR3 sequence (DNA): TGTGCCAGCAGGTCGACGAGGACAGGGAGTAATTCACCCCTCCACTTT.

The gene calls are TRBV4-2 and TRBJ2-3, with TRBD2 identical over 12 bases. The germline gives CDR1 LGHNA, CDR2 YNFKEQ. Losses at the gene ends were 0 bases for V and 1 base for J; bases not matched to a gene: 8. This CDR3 has 19 amino acids. CDR3 loop: CASSQDRLAGAAGTDTQYF. The CDR3 DNA reads TGTGCCAGCAGCCAAGATCGACTAGCGGGGGCCGCTGGCACAGATACGCAGTATTTT.

This sequence joins TRBV14 and TRBJ2-7; D is ambiguous. This CDR3 spans 13 amino acids. Germline loops: CDR1 SGHDN, CDR2 FVKESK. V lost 2 bases, J lost 6 bases, and 11 bases lay in between. The CDR3 spells CASSQTNLGEQYF. CDR3 coding DNA: TGTGCCAGCAGCCAAACCAACCTCGGCGAGCAGTACTTC.

The chain employs TRBV19 and TRBJ1-1, with D tentatively TRBD1 (5 bases). Germline V CDR1 and CDR2: LNHDA, SQIVND (reference sequence). CDR3 length: 14 amino acids. Trimming removed 10 bases at V and 0 bases at J, with 15 bases between. Written as DNA, the CDR3 is TGTGCCACCGCGTGGGGGTCCATGAACACTGAAGCTTTCTTT. Amino acids: CATAWGSMNTEAFF.

Ten or more counts support this clonotype. The chain recombines TRBV7-2 with TRBJ1-4, with D maybe TRBD1 (6 bases). Germline V gene sequence: CDR1 SGHTA, CDR2 FQGNSA. Trimming removed 6 bases at V and 5 bases at J, with 13 bases between. The CDR3 is made up of 14 amino acids. The CDR3 DNA reads TGTGCCAGCAGTTTACAGGGAGGCAATGAAAAACTGTTTTTT. Its protein is CASSLQGGNEKLFF.